This TCR beta chain is from a study of read filtering for tumor transcriptome and immune sequencing. The wider study: By R-ISS, stages I, II and III held about 8, 15 and 7 patients.

Bone marrow was sampled from every patient at the time of active disease. The CDR3 consists of 11 residues. V was pared by 5 bases and J by 10 bases, with 9 bases between. As to this clonotype: Its target is not known. A read error may explain this, as a much larger clone is one base away.

The library was built from roughly 400 ng RNA with molecular barcoded adaptors for alpha/delta and beta/gamma chains. TCRdb re-derived calls from the reads in MiXCR, one entry per CDR3 protein. Here the sample spans about 48,000 distinct CDR3 sequences, around a fifth being singletons. General study findings and limits: In IR-seq, single-read clonotypes were around 80% of clonotypes but approximately 3.2% of reads.

The sequenced sample consisted of a population of CD138-negative cells sorted from bone marrow. The V gene is TRBV12-3 or TRBV12-4, the J gene TRBJ2-1; a weak D match, TRBD1 (6 bases). This TCR derives from a donor aged 40 or over with multiple myeloma. The CDR3 sequence is CASSAQGEQFF. As DNA, the CDR3 is TGTGCCAGCAGTGCACAGGGAGAGCAGTTCTTC.